Each of the 9 T cell receptor beta chains below was sequenced from the same sample in a study of CD8+CD57+ T cells in acquired aplastic anemia. Previously, flow cytometry had revealed CD8+CD57+ cell expansion in the patients chosen for sequencing. For CDR3 and TCR beta VDJ profiling, genomic DNA was the template used. MiXCR, applied by TCRdb to the reads, yields one record per CDR3 protein. The table lists around 180,000 distinct CDR3 sequences, around 48% of them singletons. The sequenced sample was sorted CD4+, CD8+, or CD8+CD57+ T cells (not recorded which) from PBMCs. The receptor source for this set is a human donor with aplastic anemia.

Only a few counts were recorded for this clonotype. The J gene is TRBJ2-5, the V gene TRBV6-5, with 7 bases matching TRBD2. Trimming removed 4 bases from V and 4 bases from J; junction bases left unmatched: 9. The CDR3 extends over 15 amino acids. Germline V CDR1 and CDR2: MNHEY, SVGAGI. The CDR3: CASSSKRGRLETQYF. CDR3 DNA: TGTGCCAGCAGTTCAAAGCGGGGCCGTCTAGAGACCCAGTACTTC.

The V call is TRBV7-6, the J call TRBJ2-7; TRBD2 matches 10 bases. This CDR3 is 13 amino acids long. Germline V gives CDR1 SGHVS, CDR2 FNYEAQ. V was clipped by 7 bases and J by 2 bases; unmatched bases: 2. The CDR3 is CASTSGGAYEQYF. CDR3 bases: TGTGCCAGCACCAGCGGGGGGGCCTACGAGCAGTACTTC.

This chain uses TRBV6-4 with TRBJ2-7; 7 bases line up with TRBD1. V trimming: 3 bases; J trimming: 3 bases; junction bases outside the gene matches: 5. Per the germline V gene, CDR1 is MRHNA and CDR2 is SNTAGT. The CDR3 loop spans 14 amino acids. CDR3 coding DNA: TGTGCCAGCAGTGAAGCCGGGACAGTCTACGAGCAGTACTTC. Translated, it gives CASSEAGTVYEQYF.

With respect to this clonotype: The junction departs from germline at one end; a sequencing error may be responsible. The chain has TRBV10-2 and TRBJ2-5, with TRBD2 matching over 11 bases. This CDR3 has 14 amino acids. Germline CDR1 reads WSHSY; CDR2 reads SAAADI. The CDR3 protein is CASRLAGGPATQYF. CDR3 nucleotide sequence: TGTGCCAGCAGGCTAGCGGGAGGCCCCGCTACCCAGTACTTC.

This clonotype was detected only once. The genes are TRBV2 and TRBJ1-2, with a tentative D call TRBD1 (6 bases). The CDR3 runs 15 residues. V gave up 6 bases and J gave up 4 bases, with 18 bases separating them. The germline V gene has CDR1 SNHLY and CDR2 FYNNEI. CDR3 in amino acids: CASSLSRDMIYGYTF. CDR3 bases: TGTGCCAGCAGCTTATCCCGGGACATGATCTATGGCTACACCTTC.

This clonotype has ten or more counts. V is TRBV19 and J is TRBJ2-5, with 8 bases that match TRBD1. CDR3 length: 17 residues. V was clipped by 0 bases and J by 1 base; unmatched bases: 7. Germline CDR1 is LNHDA and CDR2 is SQIVND (reference sequence). The CDR3 bases are TGTGCCAGTAGTATAGATCTAGGCACAGGGGGCCAAGAGACCCAGTACTTC. Its protein is CASSIDLGTGGQETQYF.

The rearrangement joins TRBV5-6 to TRBJ2-7; no definite D call. Germline V gene sequence: CDR1 SGHDT, CDR2 YYEEEE. The CDR3 totals 13 residues. Deletions cut 0 bases from V and 5 bases from J, with 9 bases between. The CDR3, as DNA: TGTGCCAGCAGCTTGGGCTCTATCGACGAGCAGTACTTC. It is translated as CASSLGSIDEQYF.

This sequence joins TRBV20-1 and TRBJ1-2, with 9 bases that match TRBD1. CDR1 DFQATT and CDR2 SNEGSKA come from the germline V gene (reference sequence). This CDR3 is 15 amino acids long. J lost 8 bases, V lost 5 bases, and 15 bases had no gene match. This chain's CDR3 is CSAYDPGQGVFGYTF. The DNA for the CDR3 is TGCAGTGCTTATGATCCGGGACAGGGAGTTTTCGGCTACACCTTC.

This clonotype has ten or more counts. The gene calls are TRBV19 and TRBJ2-1, with 11 bases fitting TRBD2. CDR3 length: 16 amino acids. V trimming: 4 bases; J trimming: 8 bases; junction bases outside the gene matches: 10. Germline V gene lookup returns CDR1 LNHDA and CDR2 SQIVND (reference sequence). The CDR3, as DNA: TGTGCCAGTAGTACCCGACTAGCGGGAACCGCGGATGAGCAGTTCTTC. This codes for CASSTRLAGTADEQFF.